This is a list of T cell receptor beta chains from one sample in a study of blood T cells in healthy people across ages. TCRdb ran MiXCR on the 5' RACE reads and lists one entry per CDR3 protein. The table shows about 1.6 million distinct CDR3 sequences, with roughly a third occurring only once. The material sequenced was blood. Receptor source: a woman in her 30s in good health. CDR3s include the opening cysteine and the closing phenylalanine or tryptophan. A D gene is named only where the DNA matches it firmly. Clone size is shown for a subset of rows, as once, few, many or a class of expanded clone.

j_gene | d_gene | v_gene | abundance | CDR3nt | CDR3aa
TRBJ2-7 | NA | TRBV27 | few | TGTGCCAGCAGTCCGCAGGGGAGCTTCTACGAGCAGTACTTC | CASSPQGSFYEQYF
TRBJ2-5 | NA | TRBV20-1 | few | TGCAGTGCAGTAGCGGATCTCGGAGAGACCCAGTACTTC | CSAVADLGETQYF
TRBJ1-2 | TRBD1 | TRBV24-1 | few | TGTGCCACCAGTGAAGGGAAGCCGGGACAGGGGGTTGGCTACACCTTC | CATSEGKPGQGVGYTF
TRBJ2-7 | NA | TRBV25-1 | NA | TGTGCCAGCAGTGTCTCCTTCTCCTACGAGCAGTACTTC | CASSVSFSYEQYF
TRBJ2-1 | NA | TRBV29-1 | many | TGCAGCGTTTCCCGGGGAGTCGACCCCTACAATGAGCAGTTCTTC | CSVSRGVDPYNEQFF
TRBJ2-3 | TRBD2 | TRBV10-3 | once | TGTGCCACGGGGGGGGGATCGAACACAGATACGCAGTATTTT | CATGGGSNTDTQYF
TRBJ2-4 | TRBD2 | TRBV6-1 | NA | TGTGCCAGCACCCGAATAGCGGGAGGTGGGCAAAAGGCCAAAAACATTCAGTACTTC | CASTRIAGGGQKAKNIQYF
TRBJ1-4 | TRBD1 | TRBV20-1 | NA | TGCAGTGCTCCAGACAGGGGTGGCGAAAAACTGTTTTTT | CSAPDRGGEKLFF
TRBJ1-2 | TRBD1 | TRBV18 | few | TGTGCCAGCTCACCGGGACAGGCCTTCTATGGCTACACCTTC | CASSPGQAFYGYTF
TRBJ1-2 | NA | TRBV18 | few | TGTGCCAGCTCACCAGTAACCCGGTCTCCCGTTGGCTACACCTTC | CASSPVTRSPVGYTF
TRBJ2-1 | TRBD2 | TRBV20-1 | NA | TGCGGTGCTGGGACTAGGGGTTCCTACAATGAGCAGTTCTTC | CGAGTRGSYNEQFF
TRBJ2-7 | TRBD2 | TRBV20-1 | NA | TGCAGTGCCAGGTCCCTAGCGGGAATAGGGCAGTACTTC | CSARSLAGIGQYF
TRBJ1-1 | TRBD1 | TRBV30 | few | TGTGCCTGGACAGGGGGGGGGAACACTGAAGCTTTCTTT | CAWTGGGNTEAFF
TRBJ2-5 | TRBD1 | TRBV6-6 | NA | TGTGCCAGCAGTTGCTCGTACAGGGGTGGAGAGACCCAGTACTTC | CASSCSYRGGETQYF
TRBJ1-2 | NA | TRBV6-1 | many | TGTGCCAGCAGTGAAGCTGGGGAGGGCTACACCTTC | CASSEAGEGYTF
TRBJ2-1 | TRBD1 | TRBV29-1 | few | TGCAGCGGCCGGGACAGGTTGTACAATGAGCAGTTCTTC | CSGRDRLYNEQFF
TRBJ2-5 | NA | TRBV7-6 | NA | TGTGCCAGCAGCTCCCCTAGGGCCTCAAAAGAGACCCAGTACTTC | CASSSPRASKETQYF
TRBJ2-3 | TRBD2 | TRBV3-1 | few | TGTGCCAGCAGCCCGGGGGGGGTTACGCAGTATTTT | CASSPGGVTQYF
TRBJ2-7 | NA | TRBV20-1 | NA | TGCAGTGCCGCCTTGTTAGGCCATATAACCTACGAGCAGTACTTC | CSAALLGHITYEQYF
TRBJ2-6 | NA | TRBV7-9 | many | TGTGCCAGCAGCTTAGGTTGGTCTGGGGCCAACGTCCTGACTTTC | CASSLGWSGANVLTF
TRBJ2-5 | TRBD2 | TRBV7-3 | NA | TGTGCCAGCAACTTAAGGACTAGCGCGGAATCGGAGACCCAGTACTTC | CASNLRTSAESETQYF
TRBJ2-1 | TRBD2 | TRBV20-1 | NA | TGCAGTGCTAGACCTCTAGCGGGTTCCTACAATGAGCAGTTCTTC | CSARPLAGSYNEQFF
TRBJ2-5 | NA | TRBV28 | NA | TGTGCCAGCAGTTTACGCGGTGCGGGGCCCCGTAAGACCCAGTACTTC | CASSLRGAGPRKTQYF
TRBJ1-5 | NA | TRBV20-1 | NA | TGCAGTGCTAGTGAGGGGGGCGGTCAGCCCCAGCATTTT | CSASEGGGQPQHF
TRBJ2-3 | TRBD2 | TRBV9 | many | TGTGCCAGCAGCGTAGTTGCGGGAGTCACAGATACGCAGTATTTT | CASSVVAGVTDTQYF
TRBJ2-7 | NA | TRBV15 | many | TGTGCCACCAGCAGAGATGTTGGGTCCTACGAGCAGTACTTC | CATSRDVGSYEQYF
TRBJ2-7 | NA | TRBV27 | many | TGTGCCAGCAGTTTTGCGGGACGGGGCTACGAGCAGTACTTC | CASSFAGRGYEQYF
TRBJ2-7 | TRBD2 | TRBV10-3 | NA | TGTGCCATCAGTCCAACTAGCGAGAACGAGCAGTACTTC | CAISPTSENEQYF
TRBJ2-5 | TRBD2 | TRBV20-1 | few | TGCAGTGCTTCGGGACTAGCGGTAACGGAGACCCAGTACTTC | CSASGLAVTETQYF
TRBJ1-5 | NA | TRBV10-3 | NA | TGTGCCATCAGGGAGTTCGGGCCCAATCAGCCCCAGCATTTT | CAIREFGPNQPQHF
TRBJ1-1 | NA | TRBV29-1 | NA | TGCAGCGTTGCGGGATCCCCGAGCACTGAAGCTTTCTTT | CSVAGSPSTEAFF
TRBJ2-5 | TRBD2 | TRBV5-1 | few | TGCGCCAGCAGCGGTCCGGGACTAGCGGTTCAAGAGACCCAGTACTTC | CASSGPGLAVQETQYF
TRBJ2-7 | NA | TRBV4-1 | many | TGCGCCAGCAGCCAAGAGGTAGGCGGATCCCTTAACGACGAGCAGTACTTC | CASSQEVGGSLNDEQYF
TRBJ2-1 | NA | TRBV11-2 | NA | TGTGCCAGCGGAGCGAAATGGTACAATGAGCAGTTCTTC | CASGAKWYNEQFF
TRBJ2-5 | TRBD1 | TRBV6-5 | NA | TGTGCCAGCAGTATCGGGACAGGGGAAGAGACCCAGTACTTC | CASSIGTGEETQYF
TRBJ2-7 | TRBD2 | TRBV5-1 | once | TGCGCCAGCAGTAGTCTAGCGGGAGCGGGCGAGCAGTACTTC | CASSSLAGAGEQYF
TRBJ2-1 | NA | TRBV5-1 | few | TGCGCCAGCAGCATAGACCGAAACAATGAGCAGTTCTTC | CASSIDRNNEQFF
TRBJ2-6 | NA | TRBV30 | few | TGTGCCTGGCTCTCTGGGGCCAACGTCCTGACTTTC | CAWLSGANVLTF
TRBJ2-3 | TRBD2 | TRBV7-2 | few | TGTGCCAGCAGCTTTGCACTAGCGGGAGTGAAAGATACGCAGTATTTT | CASSFALAGVKDTQYF
TRBJ2-7 | NA | TRBV28 | few | TGTGCCAGCACAAGAGGAGGGCTAAACTCCTACGAGCAGTACTTC | CASTRGGLNSYEQYF
TRBJ2-4 | NA | TRBV10-3 | NA | TGTGCCATCAGTGAGGGGAGGACTCCCTCCAACATTCAGTACTTC | CAISEGRTPSNIQYF
TRBJ2-3 | TRBD1 | TRBV9 | NA | TGTGCCAGCAGCGTAGAACAGGGGGCGCAAGATACGCAGTATTTT | CASSVEQGAQDTQYF
TRBJ1-5 | NA | TRBV7-9 | once | TGTTCCAGCAGCCCTTGGACAGACCGTCAGCCCCAGCATTTT | CSSSPWTDRQPQHF
TRBJ2-7 | TRBD1 | TRBV18 | NA | TGTGCCAGCTCACCAGGGCGGACAGGGGCGCGAGTAAACTCCTACGAGCAGTACTTC | CASSPGRTGARVNSYEQYF
TRBJ2-2 | TRBD2 | TRBV12-3/TRBV12-4 | NA | TGTGCCAGCAGTTTAAGTAGCGGGGTTAATGCCGGGGAGCTGTTTTTT | CASSLSSGVNAGELFF
TRBJ2-7 | NA | TRBV9 | few | TGTGCCAGCAGCCGTAGCGCGGGGCATAGCTACGAGCAGTACTTC | CASSRSAGHSYEQYF
TRBJ2-7 | TRBD1 | TRBV12-3/TRBV12-4 | NA | TGTGCCAGCTCCCCGCCGGGACAGGTTAGCTCCTACGAACAGTACTTC | CASSPPGQVSSYEQYF
TRBJ2-5 | NA | TRBV29-1 | NA | TGCAGCGTTGAGGGGGTGTTCTTTCTCGAGACCCAGTACTTC | CSVEGVFFLETQYF
TRBJ1-4 | NA | TRBV21-1 | once | TGTGCCAGCAGCAAAAGGGGGGGAGAAGAAAAACTGTTTTTT | CASSKRGGEEKLFF
TRBJ1-2 | NA | TRBV29-1 | NA | TGCAGCGTTTTGTTTTTCAGGGGCGGCTACACCTTC | CSVLFFRGGYTF
TRBJ2-1 | NA | TRBV25-1 | NA | TGTGCCAGCAGTGTCGGTCCCGGCGATGAGCAGTTCTTC | CASSVGPGDEQFF
TRBJ1-2 | TRBD1 | TRBV4-2 | few | TGTGCCAGCAGCCAGGGACAGGGCACGGGCTACACCTTC | CASSQGQGTGYTF
TRBJ1-1 | TRBD1 | TRBV29-1 | NA | TGCAGCGTTGCGGGCAGGGGGACCACTGAAGCTTTCTTT | CSVAGRGTTEAFF
TRBJ2-1 | TRBD1 | TRBV13 | NA | TGTGCCAGCAGCCAGTCCGGGACAGGGAAAAGGGATGAGCAGTTCTTC | CASSQSGTGKRDEQFF
TRBJ2-1 | NA | TRBV5-1 | few | TGCGCCAGCAGCTTGGCCTCGCGGCGCTCCTACAATGAGCAGTTCTTC | CASSLASRRSYNEQFF